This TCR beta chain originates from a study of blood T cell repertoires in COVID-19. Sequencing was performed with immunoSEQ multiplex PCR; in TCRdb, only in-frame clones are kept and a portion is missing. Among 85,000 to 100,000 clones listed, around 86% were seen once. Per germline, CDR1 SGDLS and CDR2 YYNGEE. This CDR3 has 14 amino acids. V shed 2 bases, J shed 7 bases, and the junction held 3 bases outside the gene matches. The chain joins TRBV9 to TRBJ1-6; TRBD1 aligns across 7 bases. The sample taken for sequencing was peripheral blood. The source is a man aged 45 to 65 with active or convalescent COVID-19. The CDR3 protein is CASSVQGENSPLHF. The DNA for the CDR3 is TGTGCCAGCAGCGTTCAGGGGGAAAATTCACCCCTCCACTTT.